Presented here are 31 T cell receptor beta chains from one specimen sequenced in a study of T cells expressing NK-cell markers. TCRdb re-called the 5' RACE reads and catalogs CDR3 proteins one per entry, DNA excluded. The sample is made up of some 600,000 distinct CDR3 sequences, and the top ten hold roughly 3.6% of it. The sample comprised blood T cells: a sorted CD56 or NKG2C T cell subset, CD4+ or CD8+ T cells, or bulk PBMC T cells (not recorded which). These receptor sequences come from a man younger than 35 in good health.

V and J are TRBV12-3 or TRBV12-4 and TRBJ2-1. This CDR3 has 14 amino acids. This CDR3 reads CASRDDGLRNEQFF.

The gene calls are TRBV12-3 or TRBV12-4 and TRBJ2-7; TCRdb designates TRBD1, a call that cannot be tested without DNA. The CDR3 has 16 residues. The CDR3 here is CASSSRDRGVFYEQYF.

The rearrangement links TRBV7-3 to TRBJ2-1; with no DNA, the TCRdb D assignment of TRBD1 cannot be verified. CDR3 length equals 15 residues. Germline-derived CDR1 and CDR2 are SGHTA and FQGTGA. The CDR3 region is CASSLPTGSYNEQFF.

The gene calls are TRBV12-3 or TRBV12-4 and TRBJ2-7; checking the TCRdb D call of TRBD2 is not possible without DNA. The CDR3 consists of 15 residues. CDR3 loop: CASSFPSSGTYEQYF.

V usage is TRBV6-4 and J usage is TRBJ2-3; lacking DNA, the TRBD1 call made by TCRdb goes unchecked. Germline CDR1 and CDR2: MRHNA and SNTAGT. The CDR3 loop spans 13 amino acids. CDR3 region: CASSGETTDTQYF.

The chain recombines TRBV11-3 with TRBJ2-5; TCRdb lists TRBD1, though no DNA is available to test this call. CDR1 and CDR2 (germline): SGHNT, YENEEA. The CDR3 is made up of 17 amino acids. CDR3: CASSLDSRAVYQETQYF.

This chain links TRBV5-1 with TRBJ2-1; checking the TCRdb D call of TRBD2 is not possible without DNA. The germline V gene encodes CDR1 SGHRS and CDR2 YFSETQ. CDR3 length: 16 residues. The CDR3: CASNARERETYNEQFF. Based on the CDR3 plus reference TRBV5-1 and TRBJ2-1, the full variable domain is KAGVTQTPRYLIKTRGQQVTLSCSPISGHRSVSWYQQTPGQGLQFLFEYFSETQRNKGNFPGRFSGRQFSNSRSEMNVSTLELGDSALYLCASNARERETYNEQFFGPGTRLTVL.

This chain's CDR3 is CASRPSREDTQYF. V usage is TRBV6-1 and J usage is TRBJ2-3; as DNA is missing, the TRBD2 call by TCRdb cannot be tested. The CDR3 length is 13 residues. Germline CDR1 MNHNS, CDR2 SASEGT.

The rearrangement links TRBV5-1 to TRBJ2-5; the D call of TRBD1 rests on TCRdb alone, since no DNA is present to check it. Germline V lookup: CDR1 SGHRS, CDR2 YFSETQ. The CDR3 extends over 13 amino acids. The CDR3 region is CASQEDNQETQYF.

The chain couples TRBV20-1 to TRBJ2-2; absent DNA, TCRdb's TRBD2 call cannot be checked. There are 17 residues in the CDR3. CDR1 DFQATT and CDR2 SNEGSKA come from the germline V gene (reference sequence). The CDR3 loop reads CSARDARTSGIVGELFF.

This sequence joins TRBV4-1 and TRBJ2-5; TCRdb gives TRBD2 as the D gene, but with no DNA this cannot be confirmed. The CDR3 is 17 amino acids. Germline V gene data show CDR1 as MGHRA and CDR2 as YSYEKL. The CDR3 sequence: CASSLGLAGEEGETQYF.

The chain joins TRBV5-1 to TRBJ2-5; TCRdb outputs TRBD1, but without DNA this stays unchecked. This CDR3 has 16 residues. CDR1 and CDR2 (germline): SGHRS, YFSETQ. The CDR3 protein is CASSDAGQPNQETQYF.

The chain joins TRBV6-1 to TRBJ2-1; the TCRdb call, TRBD2, lacks DNA for checking. In germline, CDR1 is MNHNS, CDR2 SASEGT. This CDR3 is built from 12 residues. The CDR3: CASSAKWGEQFF.

The gene calls are TRBV7-2 and TRBJ2-2. This CDR3 has 16 amino acids. Germline V CDR1 and CDR2: SGHTA, FQGNSA. The CDR3 spells CASTRGRLAETGELFF.

This chain links TRBV29-1 with TRBJ1-1. The CDR3 sequence is 15 residues long. Germline V lookup: CDR1 SQVTM, CDR2 ANQGSEA. CDR3 loop: CSARTAGGRGTEAFF.

The CDR3: CATSRDLFEGTAFF. The chain links TRBV15 to TRBJ1-1; TCRdb proposes TRBD1, but this gene call is untestable without DNA. The CDR3 sequence is 14 residues long. CDR1 and CDR2 (germline): LNHNV, YYDKDF (reference sequence).

The chain links TRBV20-1 to TRBJ1-2. This CDR3 is 13 amino acids long. The germline gives CDR1 DFQATT, CDR2 SNEGSKA (reference sequence). The CDR3 sequence: CSAPEGGYSGYTF.

The gene calls are TRBV29-1 and TRBJ2-1; the D call of TRBD1 rests on TCRdb alone, since no DNA is present to check it. From germline, CDR1 is SQVTM and CDR2 ANQGSEA. This CDR3 is 15 amino acids long. CDR3: CSVIVGTDFYNEQFF.

The V and J genes are TRBV11-2 and TRBJ2-1; with no DNA, the TCRdb D assignment of TRBD1 cannot be verified. The CDR3 covers 17 residues. The germline gives CDR1 SGHAT, CDR2 FQNNGV. The CDR3 spells CASSLVQGVSGYNEQFF.

V usage is TRBV9 and J usage is TRBJ2-7; TCRdb gives TRBD2 as the D gene, but with no DNA this cannot be confirmed. CDR3 length: 15 residues. The V gene's germline CDR1 is SGDLS and CDR2 YYNGEE. CDR3 in amino acids: CASSPTLAVSYEQYF.

The V and J genes are TRBV5-5 and TRBJ2-2; TCRdb lists TRBD1, though no DNA is available to test this call. The germline V gene has CDR1 SGHKS and CDR2 YYEKEE (reference sequence). This CDR3 spans 15 amino acids. The CDR3 spells CASIRQVGDTGELFF.

V gene TRBV12-3 or TRBV12-4 combines with J gene TRBJ2-1; the TCRdb D gene call, TRBD2, has no DNA to confirm it. The CDR3 runs 17 residues. The CDR3 reads CASSNRGGIAGALGQFF.

This sequence joins TRBV7-2 and TRBJ1-5. The CDR3 extends over 14 amino acids. Germline V CDR1 and CDR2: SGHTA, FQGNSA. CDR3 sequence reads: CASKIIGSNQPQHF.

The chain is built from TRBV20-1 and TRBJ2-7. There are 13 residues in the CDR3. CDR1 and CDR2 (germline): DFQATT, SNEGSKA (reference sequence). CDR3 residues: CSARVGNNYEQYF.

The chain joins TRBV12-3 or TRBV12-4 to TRBJ2-1; TCRdb picks TRBD1, but there is no DNA to check that call. This CDR3 is 13 amino acids long. The CDR3 sequence is CASRHYSGTEQFF.

The chain employs TRBV20-1 and TRBJ1-4. The CDR3 covers 13 residues. Germline V gene sequence: CDR1 DFQATT, CDR2 SNEGSKA (reference sequence). CDR3 sequence: CSATEAGNEKLFF.

This sequence joins TRBV5-1 and TRBJ2-1. The CDR3 consists of 15 residues. CDR1 SGHRS and CDR2 YFSETQ come from the germline V gene. The CDR3 loop reads CASSLERGSNNEQFF.

The chain is built from TRBV7-6 and TRBJ2-7; the D call of TRBD1 rests on TCRdb alone, since no DNA is present to check it. CDR1 and CDR2 from the germline V gene are SGHVS and FNYEAQ. The CDR3 spans 14 residues. The CDR3 region is CASSPGTGWAEQYF.

The chain is built from TRBV5-1 and TRBJ2-1; TCRdb designates TRBD1, a call that cannot be tested without DNA. The CDR3 runs to 14 residues. Germline CDR1 and CDR2: SGHRS and YFSETQ. The CDR3 is CASSLEQRGQREFF. The full variable domain, with the rest looked up from reference TRBV5-1 and TRBJ2-1, is KAGVTQTPRYLIKTRGQQVTLSCSPISGHRSVSWYQQTPGQGLQFLFEYFSETQRNKGNFPGRFSGRQFSNSRSEMNVSTLELGDSALYLCASSLEQRGQREFFGPGTRLTVL.

The V call is TRBV20-1, the J call TRBJ2-3; TCRdb returns TRBD2, unconfirmable since there is no DNA. CDR1 DFQATT and CDR2 SNEGSKA come from the germline V gene (reference sequence). This CDR3 has 17 amino acids. The CDR3 reads CSARDLSGRAYSDTQYF.

The CDR3 protein is CSVEDHIGGAFF. The chain recombines TRBV29-1 with TRBJ1-1; the TCRdb call, TRBD1, lacks DNA for checking. Germline lookup yields CDR1 SQVTM and CDR2 ANQGSEA. The CDR3 runs 12 residues.